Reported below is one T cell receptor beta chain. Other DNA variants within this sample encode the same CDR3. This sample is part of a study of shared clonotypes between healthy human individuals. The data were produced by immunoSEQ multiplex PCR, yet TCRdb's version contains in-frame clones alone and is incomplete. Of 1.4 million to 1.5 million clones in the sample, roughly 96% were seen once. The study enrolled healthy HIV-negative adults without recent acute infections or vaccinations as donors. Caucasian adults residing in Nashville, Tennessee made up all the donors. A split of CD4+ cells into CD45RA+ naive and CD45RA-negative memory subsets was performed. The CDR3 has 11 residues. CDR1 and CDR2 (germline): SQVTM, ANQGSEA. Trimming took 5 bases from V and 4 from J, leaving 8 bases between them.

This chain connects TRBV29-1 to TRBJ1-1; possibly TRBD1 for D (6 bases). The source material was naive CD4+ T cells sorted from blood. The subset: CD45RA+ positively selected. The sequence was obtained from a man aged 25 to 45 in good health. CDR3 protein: CSVLGGTEAFF. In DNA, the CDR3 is TGCAGCGTTCTAGGGGGCACTGAAGCTTTCTTT.